The 28 T cell receptor beta chains listed next were all sequenced from one sample in a study of Graves' ophthalmopathy and Graves' hyperthyroidism. The authors amplified TCR beta CDR3 regions, and they did so from RNA transcripts for repertoire sequencing. Amplification began with first-round RT-PCR using HTBI primers, then second-round multiplex PCR was performed. TCRdb processed the multiplex PCR reads anew with MiXCR; each CDR3 protein has one entry. The sample has 600,000 to 650,000 distinct CDR3 sequences, 20% to 25% seen once. The specimen sequenced was peripheral blood. All receptors derive from a woman aged 18 to 35 with stable Graves' hyperthyroidism. Some clones in this sample may be carry-over from other donors' samples.

Many counts were recorded for this clonotype. The V call is TRBV5-6, the J call TRBJ1-2; D is unclear. V gave up 4 bases and J gave up 5 bases, with 18 bases separating them. The CDR3 has 15 residues. Germline V gene sequence: CDR1 SGHDT, CDR2 YYEEEE. For the CDR3, the DNA is TGTGCCAGCAGCCAACTCCGGACGTCGGGGTATGGCTACACCTTC. Translated: CASSQLRTSGYGYTF.

A few counts support this clonotype. The genes are TRBV28 and TRBJ2-7; the match to TRBD2 covers 10 bases. The V gene's germline CDR1 is MDHEN and CDR2 SYDVKM. The ends lost 4 bases at V and 0 bases at J; junction bases unmatched: 9. CDR3 size: 17 residues. The CDR3 sequence is CASSSSLAGRSSYEQYF. The CDR3 DNA reads TGTGCCAGCAGTTCGTCACTAGCGGGAAGGAGCTCCTACGAGCAGTACTTC.

This clonotype was seen many times. The gene calls are TRBV2 and TRBJ1-1; D gene unclear. Germline V gives CDR1 SNHLY, CDR2 FYNNEI. The CDR3 covers 12 residues. The V end lost 4 bases, the J end lost 5 bases, and 8 bases lay between the germline ends. The CDR3 reads CASSVLGTEAFF. The CDR3 DNA is TGTGCCAGCAGTGTCTTGGGGACTGAAGCTTTCTTT.

This clonotype was picked up many times. The chain employs TRBV27 and TRBJ1-2, with a weak D call TRBD1 (5 bases). V lost 5 bases and J 4 bases, leaving 23 bases between the germline ends. This CDR3 has 17 amino acids. Germline CDR1 MNHEY, CDR2 SMNVEV (reference sequence). The CDR3 DNA reads as TGTGCCAGCAGTCCCCCGGGACTAGGGGTGTATTTCTATGGCTACACCTTC. Encoded protein: CASSPPGLGVYFYGYTF.

This rearrangement joins TRBV20-1 to TRBJ2-5, with 7 bases identical to TRBD2. The V segment lost 3 bases and the J segment 1 base; nucleotides outside the gene matches: 8. The CDR3 totals 15 residues. In germline, CDR1 is DFQATT, CDR2 SNEGSKA (reference sequence). CDR3 residues: CSARKKTSFQETQYF. CDR3 DNA sequence: TGCAGTGCTAGGAAAAAGACTAGCTTCCAAGAGACCCAGTACTTC.

This clonotype was seen at least ten times. This chain joins TRBV6-1 and TRBJ1-1; D gene uncertain. The germline gives CDR1 MNHNS, CDR2 SASEGT. The CDR3 spans 15 residues. V dropped 7 bases and J dropped 1 base, with 16 bases sitting between them. CDR3: CASTPEATWNTEAFF. The CDR3 region has the DNA TGTGCCAGCACCCCTGAAGCAACCTGGAACACTGAAGCTTTCTTT.

The CDR3 reads CASSQRGTDHYEQYF. The CDR3 DNA reads as TGCGCCAGCAGCCAACGCGGGACAGACCACTACGAGCAGTACTTC. The chain carries TRBV4-1 and TRBJ2-7; a weak D match, TRBD1 (7 bases). This CDR3 region has 15 residues. Germline loops: CDR1 MGHRA, CDR2 YSYEKL. V gave up 2 bases and J gave up 3 bases, with 14 bases separating them.

V is TRBV9 and J is TRBJ2-7, with 7 positions matching TRBD2. The CDR3 totals 16 residues. V lost 3 bases, J lost 0 bases, and 9 bases stayed unmatched. Germline CDR1 is SGDLS and CDR2 is YYNGEE. CDR3 sequence reads: CASSASNGGSSYEQYF. The CDR3 DNA sequence: TGTGCCAGCAGCGCATCAAACGGGGGGAGCTCCTACGAGCAGTACTTC.

The count of this clonotype is one. The chain's CDR3 is CASSSNQGLGAFF. The CDR3 nucleotides are TGTGCCAGCAGTTCGAATCAGGGGCTCGGAGCTTTCTTT. This chain uses TRBV12-3 or TRBV12-4 with TRBJ1-1; D is possibly TRBD1 (6 bases). Trimming pared 4 bases from V and 10 bases from J, leaving 16 bases between. This CDR3 comprises 13 residues.

V is TRBV12-3 or TRBV12-4 and J is TRBJ2-5; 13 bases map to TRBD2. This CDR3 has 18 residues. The J segment lost 5 bases and the V segment lost 3 bases, leaving 12 bases of the junction unmatched. DNA of the CDR3: TGTGCCAGCAGTTTTTCCCGCACTAGCGGGGGGGCCCATGAGACCCAGTACTTC. Translating it yields CASSFSRTSGGAHETQYF.

In this sample, this clonotype turned up many times. This chain uses TRBV5-1 with TRBJ1-1; tentatively, D is TRBD1 (6 bases). Germline V gene sequence: CDR1 SGHRS, CDR2 YFSETQ. This CDR3 contains 14 residues. Deletions cut 2 bases from V and 3 bases from J, with 11 bases between. The CDR3 DNA is TGCGCCAGCAGCTTAGGGGGGGAGTACACTGAAGCTTTCTTT. It translates to CASSLGGEYTEAFF.

Many counts were recorded for this clonotype. The genes are TRBV2 and TRBJ1-5, with 7 positions matching TRBD1. The length of the CDR3 is 13 residues. After removal of 7 bases from V and 11 bases from J, the junction contained 11 bases not matched to a gene. Germline V gives CDR1 SNHLY, CDR2 FYNNEI. The CDR3 spells CASKTGFAETQHF. CDR3 nucleotides: TGTGCCAGCAAGACAGGGTTTGCCGAGACCCAGCATTTT.

This clonotype was counted at least ten times. The J gene is TRBJ2-7, the V gene TRBV6-2 or TRBV6-3; D might be TRBD1 (5 bases). CDR3 length equals 15 residues. V was clipped by 0 bases and J by 2 bases, with 11 bases between them. CDR1 and CDR2 from the germline V gene are MNHEY and SVGEGT. CDR3 amino acids: CASSYSSVGAYEQYF. The CDR3 coding sequence is TGTGCCAGCAGTTACTCCTCGGTAGGGGCCTACGAGCAGTACTTC.

Concerning this clonotype: A much more abundant neighbour one base away suggests this may be a read error. J is TRBJ2-7 and V is TRBV6-1, with 7 nucleotides matching TRBD1. This CDR3 contains 13 residues. Germline V CDR1 and CDR2: MNHNS, SASEGT. Written as DNA, the CDR3 is TGTGCCAGCAGCCCCCCGGACAGGCACGAGCAGGACTTC. It encodes CASSPPDRHEQDF.

The chain has TRBV7-3 and TRBJ1-1; 8 nucleotides agree with TRBD1. The trim removed 4 bases at V and 4 bases at J, leaving 5 bases unmatched. The CDR3 loop spans 14 amino acids. Germline-derived CDR1 and CDR2 are SGHTA and FQGTGA. CDR3 coding DNA: TGTGCCAGCAGCTCCGGACAGGGCCCCACTGAAGCTTTCTTT. It is translated as CASSSGQGPTEAFF.

In its sample, this clonotype was seen many times. The chain links TRBV20-1 to TRBJ1-5; D is possibly TRBD1 (5 bases). CDR1 and CDR2 (germline): DFQATT, SNEGSKA (reference sequence). The V and J ends lost 3 bases and 6 bases respectively, with 18 bases between them. This CDR3 is 15 amino acids long. The CDR3 DNA follows: TGCAGTGCTAGCTCCGGACTCCCAAGGGGTCAGCCCCAGCATTTT. Its protein is CSASSGLPRGQPQHF.

V and J are TRBV10-3 and TRBJ1-3; 8 bases match TRBD1. The germline CDR1 and CDR2 sequences are ENHRY and SYGVKD. The CDR3 runs 15 residues. V trimming: 4 bases; J trimming: 1 base; junction bases outside the gene matches: 3. The CDR3 coding sequence is TGTGCCATCAGTGGTTGGGACAGGTCTGGAAACACCATATATTTT. This codes for CAISGWDRSGNTIYF.

As for this clonotype: This sequence may be a read error, since a much larger clone differs from it by one base. The chain is built from TRBV12-3 or TRBV12-4 and TRBJ2-7, with a weak D call TRBD2 (6 bases). The CDR3 consists of 13 residues. V gave up 3 bases and J gave up 3 bases, with 9 bases separating them. As DNA, the CDR3 is TGTGCCAGCAGTTTCCTGGAGGGCTACGAGCAGTACGTC. This codes for CASSFLEGYEQYV.

This clonotype was detected many times. This chain links TRBV6-1 with TRBJ1-2; D not certain. This CDR3 is built from 14 residues. V was trimmed by 1 base and J by 4 bases, leaving 10 bases between them. Germline V gene data show CDR1 as MNHNS and CDR2 as SASEGT. The CDR3 here is CASSEVKGLYGYTF. The CDR3 bases are TGTGCCAGCAGTGAAGTAAAGGGCCTCTATGGCTACACCTTC.

This clonotype was seen repeatedly, ten times or more. The rearrangement uses TRBV2 and TRBJ2-7; maybe TRBD2 (6 bases). There are 14 residues in the CDR3. V shed 4 bases and J shed 2 bases, with 12 bases lying between them. Germline V gene sequence: CDR1 SNHLY, CDR2 FYNNEI. The CDR3 sequence is CASSARGRTYEQYF. The CDR3 DNA reads TGTGCCAGCAGTGCCCGGGGGAGGACCTACGAGCAGTACTTC.

The table lists this clonotype with a few counts. The chain employs TRBV28 and TRBJ1-1; D ambiguous. The CDR3 length is 13 residues. V was pared by 8 bases and J by 0 bases, with 10 bases between. From germline, CDR1 is MDHEN and CDR2 SYDVKM. As DNA, the CDR3 is TGTGCCAGCTTTGCAGTACTGAACACTGAAGCTTTCTTT. Its protein product is CASFAVLNTEAFF.

Of note for this clonotype: A much larger clone is a single base away; this may be a read error. This sequence joins TRBV2 and TRBJ2-7; D may be TRBD2 (5 bases). Germline V CDR1 and CDR2: SNHLY, FYNNEI. V dropped 4 bases and J dropped 0 bases, with 13 bases sitting between them. The CDR3 runs 15 residues. Here the CDR3 reads CASSGTGTPSYEQYF. The CDR3 nucleotides are TGTGCCAGCAGTGGAACGGGAACCCCCTCCTACGAGCAGTACTTC.

This clonotype was detected ten times or more. The CDR3 DNA reads as TGCAGTGCTATTTTACTAGCGGGTATCACCTACGAGCAGTACTTC. It yields the protein CSAILLAGITYEQYF. V usage is TRBV20-1 and J usage is TRBJ2-7; the match to TRBD2 covers 9 bases. Germline CDR1 is DFQATT and CDR2 is SNEGSKA (reference sequence). This CDR3 region has 15 residues. V gave up 4 bases and J gave up 2 bases; unmatched junction bases: 9.

The chain recombines TRBV30 with TRBJ1-2; D gene ambiguous. V was trimmed by 1 base and J by 7 bases, leaving 7 bases between them. Germline-derived CDR1 and CDR2 are GTSNPN and SVGIG (reference sequence). The CDR3 runs to 11 residues. CDR3 sequence: CAWSENIGYTF. In DNA form, the CDR3 reads TGTGCCTGGAGTGAGAATATTGGCTACACCTTC.

The table lists this clonotype with many counts. The chain employs TRBV2 and TRBJ2-7, with a weak D call TRBD1 (6 bases). Trimming removed 7 bases from V and 4 bases from J, with 17 bases in between. There are 14 residues in the CDR3. Germline V gene lookup returns CDR1 SNHLY and CDR2 FYNNEI. The CDR3 is CASTTFTGQYEQYF. The DNA for the CDR3 is TGTGCCAGCACCACTTTCACCGGACAGTACGAGCAGTACTTC.

This clonotype was observed at least ten times. The chain is built from TRBV7-2 and TRBJ2-7; 7 nucleotides agree with TRBD1. The germline V gene encodes CDR1 SGHTA and CDR2 FQGNSA. The CDR3 sequence is 15 residues long. With 0 bases clipped from V and 7 bases from J, the junction kept 9 bases outside the gene matches. CDR3 loop: CASSLAVEGAEEQYF. CDR3 DNA: TGTGCCAGCAGCTTAGCGGTCGAGGGGGCTGAGGAGCAGTACTTC.

As concerns this clonotype: One end of the junction does not line up with germline, which may come from a read error. This rearrangement joins TRBV5-1 to TRBJ2-7; 8 bases are a match to TRBD2. This CDR3 has 16 residues. CDR1 and CDR2 (germline): SGHRS, YFSETQ. CDR3 loop: CARSLILAEGTYEQYF. CDR3 nucleotide sequence: TGCGCCCGCAGCCTCATACTAGCGGAAGGCACCTACGAGCAGTACTTC.

The sample holds a few counts of this clonotype. This chain uses TRBV5-1 with TRBJ1-1; TRBD1 aligns across 10 bases. The V gene's germline CDR1 is SGHRS and CDR2 YFSETQ. CDR3 size: 15 residues. Trimming at V came to 4 bases and at J to 5 bases, leaving 8 bases not matched to a gene. The CDR3 sequence: CASSIGTGDSTEAFF. The CDR3 DNA is TGCGCCAGCAGCATAGGGACAGGGGACTCGACTGAAGCTTTCTTT.